The TCR beta chain under discussion was sequenced for a study of T-cell reconstitution after alpha-beta-depleted transplantation in children. This CDR3 contains 18 residues. Germline V lookup: CDR1 SGDLS, CDR2 YYNGEE. V lost 3 bases to trimming and J lost 5 bases, with 26 bases between them. Study-level findings and limits: TCRbeta diversity was high at day 60 in some patients (a result of surviving recipient T cells and thymic progenitors). Reported findings indicate that, about two months after transplant, alpha-beta T cells came from several hundred expanded clones, which were derived from non-depleted graft cells. T-cell numbers and diversity one year post-transplant derived largely from freshly generated T cells.

TCRbeta library preparation incorporated unique molecular identifiers. A single record per CDR3 protein comes from TCRdb applying MiXCR to the PCR reads. The data show some 290,000 distinct CDR3 sequences, roughly 25% seen once. This clonotype turned up a few times. Its antigen is unknown. The sequences come from PBMCs, mostly from graft donor cells, collected 180 days after TCRalphabeta/CD19-depleted stem cell transplant. The sequence derives from a male patient between 5 and 17 years old who had a stem cell transplant for acute lymphoblastic leukemia, so the T cells may come from the graft donor. The chain links TRBV9 to TRBJ2-5; D is perhaps TRBD2 (5 bases). CDR3 bases: TGTGCCAGCAGCGCCGCCCAACTAGGTTGGAGGATGGTGGAGACCCAGTACTTC. Translating it yields CASSAAQLGWRMVETQYF. The full variable domain, rest sourced from reference TRBV9 and TRBJ2-5, is DSGVTQTPKHLITATGQRVTLRCSPRSGDLSVYWYQQSLDQGLQFLIQYYNGEERAKGNILERFSAQQFPDLHSELNLSSLELGDSALYFCASSAAQLGWRMVETQYFGPGTRLLVL.